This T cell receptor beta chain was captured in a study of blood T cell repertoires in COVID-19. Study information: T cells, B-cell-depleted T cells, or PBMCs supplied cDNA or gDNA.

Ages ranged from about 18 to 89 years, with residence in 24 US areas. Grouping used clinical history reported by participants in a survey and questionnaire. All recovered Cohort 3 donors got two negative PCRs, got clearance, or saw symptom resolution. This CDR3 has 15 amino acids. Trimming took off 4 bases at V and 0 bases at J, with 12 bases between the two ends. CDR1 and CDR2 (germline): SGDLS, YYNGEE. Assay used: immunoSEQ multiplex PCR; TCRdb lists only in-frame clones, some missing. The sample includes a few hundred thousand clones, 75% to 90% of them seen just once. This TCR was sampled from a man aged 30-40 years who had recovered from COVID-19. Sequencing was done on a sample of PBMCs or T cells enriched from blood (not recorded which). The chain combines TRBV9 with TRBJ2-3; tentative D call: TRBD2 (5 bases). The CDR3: CASSPSRTSTDTQYF. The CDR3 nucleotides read TGTGCCAGCAGCCCTAGCCGAACTAGCACAGATACGCAGTATTTT.